The 9 T cell receptor beta chains below were found in one sample sequenced in a study of radiation and T cells in renal cell carcinoma. Time point defined: blood 2 weeks post-SBRT. Specified treatment: 15 Gy SBRT to primary tumor, nephrectomy 4 weeks later. Repertoires were generated with immunoSEQ multiplex PCR, while TCRdb's copy carries only in-frame clones and drops some. The table has tens of thousands of clones, just over 85% seen once. The material sequenced was blood, taken from a patient whose treatment included radiotherapy and nephrectomy. These receptors originate from a woman between 50 and 59 years old with renal cell carcinoma.

This clone has just one count. The chain has TRBV27 and TRBJ2-5, with D perhaps matching TRBD1 (6 bases). Trimming took off 6 bases at V and 4 bases at J, with 9 bases between the two ends. The CDR3 has 12 amino acids. In germline, CDR1 is MNHEY, CDR2 SMNVEV (reference sequence). The CDR3 protein is CASRTGSETQYF. The CDR3 bases are TGTGCCAGCAGAACAGGGTCAGAGACCCAGTACTTC.

The rearrangement links TRBV5-1 to TRBJ2-3; 8 bases fit TRBD1. The CDR3 is 15 residues long. In germline, CDR1 is SGHRS, CDR2 YFSETQ. The V segment lost 4 bases and the J segment 3 bases; nucleotides outside the gene matches: 7. This CDR3 is CASSATGDRTDTQYF. The CDR3, as DNA: TGCGCCAGCAGCGCGACAGGGGACCGAACAGATACGCAGTATTTT.

The V and J genes are TRBV19 and TRBJ1-1; TRBD1 agrees at 9 bases. The germline gives CDR1 LNHDA, CDR2 SQIVND (reference sequence). V shed 7 bases and J 0 bases; nucleotides not matched to a gene: 9. This CDR3 is built from 16 residues. The CDR3 DNA follows: TGTGCCAGTACCCTAGGGACAGGGAACATGAACACTGAAGCTTTCTTT. Protein sequence: CASTLGTGNMNTEAFF.

The count of this clone is one. V is TRBV7-9 and J is TRBJ1-1; D gene unclear. Trimming cost V 2 bases and J 5 bases, with 3 bases left between them. The CDR3 runs to 11 residues. Germline values: CDR1 SEHNR, CDR2 FQNEAQ (reference sequence). The CDR3 sequence is CASSLKTEAFF. DNA of the CDR3: TGTGCCAGCAGCTTAAAAACTGAAGCTTTCTTT.

The chain links TRBV4-1 to TRBJ2-7, with D possibly being TRBD1 (6 bases). The germline gives CDR1 MGHRA, CDR2 YSYEKL. CDR3 size: 15 residues. Trimming stripped 1 base from V and 0 bases from J, with 10 bases between. CDR3 bases: TGCGCCAGCAGCCAAGCAGGGGCGGGCTCCTACGAGCAGTACTTC. This sequence encodes CASSQAGAGSYEQYF.

The rearrangement links TRBV10-1 to TRBJ2-3; TRBD1 is a possible D gene (5 bases). Trimming took 4 bases from V and 8 from J, leaving 10 bases between them. Germline V gene lookup returns CDR1 WNHNN and CDR2 SYGVQD (reference sequence). This CDR3 region has 12 residues. CDR3 DNA sequence: TGCGCCAGCAGTGCTGACAGAGGTACGCAGTATTTT. It is translated as CASSADRGTQYF.

The gene calls are TRBV21-1 and TRBJ1-4; the table's D call, TRBD1, was not checked against the DNA. TRBV21-1 is marked as a pseudogene. The CDR3 is 17 amino acids. Written as DNA, the CDR3 is TGTGCCAGCAGCAAAGGGGACACACGAGGGACTAATGAAAAACTGTTTTTT. Translated, it gives CASSKGDTRGTNEKLFF.

This rearrangement joins TRBV25-1 to TRBJ1-2; unclear D gene. Trimming took 6 bases from V and 8 from J, leaving 16 bases between them. Germline values: CDR1 MGHDK, CDR2 SYGVNS. CDR3 size: 13 residues. CDR3 amino acids: CASSPAGLRGYTF. DNA for the CDR3: TGTGCCAGCAGCCCTGCCGGTTTGCGAGGCTACACCTTC.

The chain's CDR3 is CASSFVDDTAYEQYF. CDR3 sequence (DNA): TGTGCCAGCAGCTTCGTTGACGACACCGCCTACGAGCAGTACTTC. The chain uses TRBV11-2 and TRBJ2-7; D uncertain. CDR3 length: 15 residues. V was trimmed by 3 bases and J by 2 bases, leaving 14 bases between them. The germline CDR1 and CDR2 sequences are SGHAT and FQNNGV.